The 10 T cell receptor beta chains in this list originate from one sample, sequenced in a study of blood T cells in healthy people across ages. The use of a sample-barcoded 5' primer and a J-beta primer mix characterized a second PCR of roughly 6 to 11 cycles. Using its own MiXCR run on the 5' RACE reads, TCRdb lists one record per CDR3 protein. The table records some 1.7 million distinct CDR3 sequences, about 30% of them present only once. The material sequenced was blood. These receptors all come from a woman aged 25 to 39 in good health.

This clonotype was counted between two and nine times. This chain joins TRBV20-1 and TRBJ1-1, with 7 bases lining up with TRBD1. V shed 6 bases and J 1 base; nucleotides not matched to a gene: 5. The length of the CDR3 is 13 residues. From germline, CDR1 is DFQATT and CDR2 SNEGSKA (reference sequence). CDR3 amino acids: CSATGTANTEAFF. The DNA for the CDR3 is TGCAGTGCAACGGGGACAGCGAACACTGAAGCTTTCTTT.

This clonotype was counted at least ten times. The rearrangement links TRBV2 to TRBJ2-1; D may be TRBD2 (5 bases). The CDR3 consists of 12 residues. V was cut by 6 bases and J by 6 bases, with 9 bases left in between. Germline CDR1 and CDR2: SNHLY and FYNNEI. The CDR3 here is CASRNEGNEQFF. CDR3 coding DNA: TGTGCCAGCAGGAATGAGGGCAATGAGCAGTTCTTC.

The chain carries TRBV20-1 and TRBJ1-1, with D perhaps TRBD1 (6 bases). The CDR3 has 17 residues. The ends were cut back, 0 bases at V and 5 bases at J, with 22 bases in the middle. Germline V CDR1 and CDR2: DFQATT, SNEGSKA (reference sequence). The CDR3 DNA reads as TGCAGTGCTAGAGATCGAGGGACCGGGGGGCGAAGTACTGAAGCTTTCTTT. It yields the protein CSARDRGTGGRSTEAFF.

This chain joins TRBV30 and TRBJ2-3; 7 nucleotides match TRBD2. The V gene's germline CDR1 is GTSNPN and CDR2 SVGIG (reference sequence). The CDR3 spans 12 residues. Trimming took 5 bases from V and 1 from J; bases not matched to a gene: 0. CDR3 coding DNA: TGTGCCTGGGGGAGGGGCACAGATACGCAGTATTTT. Translation gives CAWGRGTDTQYF.

Concerning this clonotype itself: This may come from a read error, since a much larger clone is one base off. This chain links TRBV18 with TRBJ2-5; TRBD2 might be the D (6 bases). The CDR3 totals 15 residues. Germline V gives CDR1 KGHSH, CDR2 LQKENI. The V and J ends lost 3 bases and 13 bases respectively, with 24 bases between them. This chain's CDR3 is CASSPSFGRSDERYF. The CDR3 nucleotides are TGTGCCAGCTCACCGTCTTTCGGGAGATCGGACGAGCGGTACTTC.

In this sample, this clonotype turned up many times. The rearrangement joins TRBV20-1 to TRBJ2-5, with 9 bases matching TRBD2. V lost 7 bases to trimming and J lost 2 bases; unmatched junction nucleotides: 8. CDR1 is DFQATT and CDR2 is SNEGSKA in the germline V gene (reference sequence). The CDR3 contains 14 residues. CDR3 in amino acids: CSVILSGGQETQYF. The CDR3, as DNA: TGCAGTGTGATACTTAGCGGGGGTCAAGAGACCCAGTACTTC.

This chain links TRBV6-6 with TRBJ1-2; D possibly corresponds to TRBD1 (6 bases). Germline V gene lookup returns CDR1 MNHNY and CDR2 SVGAGI (reference sequence). CDR3 length: 16 residues. The V end was cut by 4 bases, the J end by 4 bases, with 19 bases between. The CDR3 here is CASSSGGIQGAYGYTF. CDR3 bases: TGTGCCAGCAGTTCCGGTGGGATACAGGGAGCCTATGGCTACACCTTC.

The V call is TRBV19, the J call TRBJ1-2; D unresolved. Germline V gene lookup returns CDR1 LNHDA and CDR2 SQIVND (reference sequence). The CDR3 covers 14 residues. Between the trimmed V and J ends, which lost 6 bases and 4 bases, there was a span of 15 bases. The CDR3 sequence is CASSVAVSVYGYTF. The CDR3 nucleotides are TGTGCCAGTAGCGTTGCGGTTTCCGTCTATGGCTACACCTTC.

This clonotype was detected many times. The chain joins TRBV6-6 to TRBJ2-7; maybe TRBD2 (6 bases). From germline, CDR1 is MNHNY and CDR2 SVGAGI (reference sequence). CDR3 size: 15 residues. V lost 5 bases, J lost 3 bases, and 17 bases lay in between. CDR3 loop: CASSPRGERGYEQYF. The DNA for the CDR3 is TGTGCCAGCAGTCCCCGCGGGGAACGGGGCTACGAGCAGTACTTC.

The chain links TRBV3-1 to TRBJ2-7; TRBD1 matches at 9 bases. Germline values: CDR1 LGHDT, CDR2 YNNKEL (reference sequence). The J segment lost 2 bases and the V segment lost 11 bases, leaving 10 bases of the junction unmatched. The CDR3 extends over 14 amino acids. CDR3 region: CAGCRQGGPYEQYF. The CDR3 DNA is TGTGCCGGCTGCCGACAGGGGGGGCCCTACGAGCAGTACTTC.